A selection of T cell receptor beta chains follows, all from one sample in a study of OX40 agonist ivuxolimab in advanced cancers. This table comes from immunoSEQ multiplex PCR, and its TCRdb copy is limited to in-frame clones, with some not included. The sample has under 55,000 clones; over 70% are singletons. The sample here was CD4+ or CD8+ T cells sorted from blood, taken in a trial of the OX40 agonist ivuxolimab. The receptor set was obtained from an adult with an advanced solid tumor such as melanoma, head and neck, liver or kidney cancer. Both conserved end residues are part of each CDR3. D genes are given only for firm matches. Size values are once, few and many counts, or a class for expanded clones, and some rows have none.

CDR3nt | CDR3aa | d_gene | abundance | j_gene | v_gene
TGTGCCAGCAGCTTAGGCCGGGACAGTTCTTACAATGAGCAGTTCTTC | CASSLGRDSSYNEQFF | TRBD1 | - | TRBJ2-1 | TRBV7-2
TGTGCCAGCAGCTCGCGGGGGGGCTCCGACGGTGAGCAGTTCTTC | CASSSRGGSDGEQFF | TRBD2 | - | TRBJ2-1 | TRBV11-3
TGTGCCAGCAGCTTAGAGGGGAATGAGCAGTTCTTC | CASSLEGNEQFF | - | - | TRBJ2-1 | TRBV11-2
TGTGCCAGCAGCTTGGAGGCGGGGAAGTGGAAAAAGACCCAGTACTTC | CASSLEAGKWKKTQYF | - | - | TRBJ2-5 | TRBV5-8
TGTGCCAGTAGTATCGGGCTAAGCAGCACTGAAGCTTTCTTT | CASSIGLSSTEAFF | - | few | TRBJ1-1 | TRBV19
TGTGCTAGTGGCCCGGACAGGGGGAATGAGCAGTTCTTC | CASGPDRGNEQFF | TRBD1 | - | TRBJ2-1 | TRBV12-5
TGTGCCAGTAGCCTTTCTTGGAGGCAAGAGACCCAGTACTTC | CASSLSWRQETQYF | - | - | TRBJ2-5 | TRBV19
TGTGCCAGCAGCCCCCTCTCGGGAATCTACAATGAGCAGTTCTTC | CASSPLSGIYNEQFF | - | - | TRBJ2-1 | TRBV7-6
TGTGCCAGCAGCCCCCGGTCAGGGTCAAAAAACATTCAGTACTTC | CASSPRSGSKNIQYF | - | - | TRBJ2-4 | TRBV27
TGTGCCAGCAGCCCAGGGGCTTCAGATACGCAGTATTTT | CASSPGASDTQYF | - | - | TRBJ2-3 | TRBV7-3
TGTGCCAGCAGCGCGGGACTAGCGGGGCCAGATACGCAGTATTTT | CASSAGLAGPDTQYF | TRBD2 | - | TRBJ2-3 | TRBV7-3